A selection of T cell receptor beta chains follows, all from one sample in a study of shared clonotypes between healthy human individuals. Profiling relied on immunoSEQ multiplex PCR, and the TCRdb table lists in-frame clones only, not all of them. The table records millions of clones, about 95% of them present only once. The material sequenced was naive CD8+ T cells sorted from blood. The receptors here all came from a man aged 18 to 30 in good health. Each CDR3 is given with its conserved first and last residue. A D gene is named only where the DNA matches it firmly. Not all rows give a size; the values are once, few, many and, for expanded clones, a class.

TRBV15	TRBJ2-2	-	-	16	TGTGCCACCAGCAGAGAACAAACGGTGAACACCGGGGAGCTGTTTTTT	CATSREQTVNTGELFF
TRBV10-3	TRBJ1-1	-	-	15	TGTGCCATCAGTGACGTCACTGTTTTTAACACTGAAGCTTTCTTT	CAISDVTVFNTEAFF
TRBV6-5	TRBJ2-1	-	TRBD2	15	TGTGCCAGCAGCCCCTACGGCGGGGGGTCCGATGAGCAGTTCTTC	CASSPYGGGSDEQFF
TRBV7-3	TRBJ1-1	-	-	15	TGTGCCAGCAGCCCGGACCCGGGACTTAACACTGAAGCTTTCTTT	CASSPDPGLNTEAFF
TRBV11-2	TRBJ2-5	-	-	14	TGTGCCAGCAGCTCCAAGCTTGGTGCGGAGACCCAGTACTTC	CASSSKLGAETQYF
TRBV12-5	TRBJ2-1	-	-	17	TGTGCTAGTGGTTTGGTACTTCAGGGGAACTACGCTGATGAGCAGTTCTTC	CASGLVLQGNYADEQFF
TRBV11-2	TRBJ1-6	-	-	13	TGTGCCAGCAGTCAGGGAATGGGATCACCCCTCCACTTT	CASSQGMGSPLHF
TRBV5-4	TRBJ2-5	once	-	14	TGTGCCAGCAGCTCCTCAATTGGACAAGAGACCCAGTACTTC	CASSSSIGQETQYF
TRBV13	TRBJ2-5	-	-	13	TGTGCCAGCAGCTTCCCGGGGGAGGAGACCCAGTACTTC	CASSFPGEETQYF
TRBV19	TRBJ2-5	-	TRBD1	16	TGTGCCAGTAGTCCCGGGACAGGCTTTTTCGAGGAGACCCAGTACTTC	CASSPGTGFFEETQYF
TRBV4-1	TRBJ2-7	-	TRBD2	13	TGCGCCAGCAGCCAGGGACTAGCGTACGAGCAGTACTTC	CASSQGLAYEQYF
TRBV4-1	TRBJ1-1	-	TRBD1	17	TGCGCCAGCAGCCAAGCGGACAGGGTTCCCATGAACACTGAAGCTTTCTTT	CASSQADRVPMNTEAFF
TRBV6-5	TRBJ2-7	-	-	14	TGTGCCAGCAGCCAAGACAGTGAACCCTACGAGCAGTACTTC	CASSQDSEPYEQYF